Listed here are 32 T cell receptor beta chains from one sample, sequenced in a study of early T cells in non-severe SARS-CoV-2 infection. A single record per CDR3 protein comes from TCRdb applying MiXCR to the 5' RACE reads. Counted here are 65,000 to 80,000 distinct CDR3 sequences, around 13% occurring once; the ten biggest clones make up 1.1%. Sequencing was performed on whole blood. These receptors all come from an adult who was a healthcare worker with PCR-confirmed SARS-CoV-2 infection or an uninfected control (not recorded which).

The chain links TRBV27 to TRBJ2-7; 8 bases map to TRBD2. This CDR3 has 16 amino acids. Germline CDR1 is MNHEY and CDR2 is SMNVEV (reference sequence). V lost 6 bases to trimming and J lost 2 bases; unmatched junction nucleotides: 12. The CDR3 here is CASRNLPGLGAYEQYF. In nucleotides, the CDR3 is TGTGCCAGCAGAAACCTCCCGGGACTAGGCGCCTACGAGCAGTACTTC.

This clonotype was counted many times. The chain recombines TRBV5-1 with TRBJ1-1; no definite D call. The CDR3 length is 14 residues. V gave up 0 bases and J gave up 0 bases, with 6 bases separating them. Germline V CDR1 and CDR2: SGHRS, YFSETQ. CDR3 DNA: TGCGCCAGCAGCTTGGCTTCAATGAACACTGAAGCTTTCTTT. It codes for CASSLASMNTEAFF.

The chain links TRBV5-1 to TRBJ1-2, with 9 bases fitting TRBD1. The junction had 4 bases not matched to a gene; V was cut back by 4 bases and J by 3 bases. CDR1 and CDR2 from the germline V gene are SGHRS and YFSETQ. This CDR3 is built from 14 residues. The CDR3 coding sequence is TGCGCCAGCAGCCCCGGGACAGGGTACTATGGCTACACCTTC. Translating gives CASSPGTGYYGYTF.

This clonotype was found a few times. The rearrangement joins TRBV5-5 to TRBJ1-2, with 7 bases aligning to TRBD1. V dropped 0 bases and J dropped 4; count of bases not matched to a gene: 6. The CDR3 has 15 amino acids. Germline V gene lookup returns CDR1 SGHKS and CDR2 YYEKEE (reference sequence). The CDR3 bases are TGTGCCAGCAGCTTGGCGGGACAGAACACCTATGGCTACACCTTC. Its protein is CASSLAGQNTYGYTF.

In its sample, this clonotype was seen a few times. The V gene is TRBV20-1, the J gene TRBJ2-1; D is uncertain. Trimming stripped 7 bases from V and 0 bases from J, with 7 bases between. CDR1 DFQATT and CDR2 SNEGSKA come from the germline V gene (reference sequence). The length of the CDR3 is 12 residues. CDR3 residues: CSGWDSYNEQFF. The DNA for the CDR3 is TGCAGTGGGTGGGACTCCTACAATGAGCAGTTCTTC.

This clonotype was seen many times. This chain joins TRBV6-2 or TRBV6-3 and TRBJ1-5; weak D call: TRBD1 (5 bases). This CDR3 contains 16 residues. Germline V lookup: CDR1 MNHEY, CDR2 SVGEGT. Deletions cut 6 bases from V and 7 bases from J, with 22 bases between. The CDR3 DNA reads TGTGCCAGCAGCCGGGGACTCCTGGGGCGTGGACAGCCCCAGCATTTT. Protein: CASSRGLLGRGQPQHF.

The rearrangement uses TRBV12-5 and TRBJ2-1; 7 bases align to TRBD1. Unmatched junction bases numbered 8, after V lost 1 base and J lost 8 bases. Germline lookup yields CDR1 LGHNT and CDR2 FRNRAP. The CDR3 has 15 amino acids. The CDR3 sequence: CASGLDPDRIYEQFF. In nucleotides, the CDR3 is TGTGCTAGTGGTTTGGACCCGGACAGGATCTATGAGCAGTTCTTC.

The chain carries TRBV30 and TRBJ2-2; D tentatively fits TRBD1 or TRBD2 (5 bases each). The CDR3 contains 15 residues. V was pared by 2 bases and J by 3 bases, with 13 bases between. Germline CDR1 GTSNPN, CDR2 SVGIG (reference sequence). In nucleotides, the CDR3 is TGTGCCTGGAGTTGGGGACGGAGCGACACCGGGGAGCTGTTTTTT. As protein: CAWSWGRSDTGELFF.

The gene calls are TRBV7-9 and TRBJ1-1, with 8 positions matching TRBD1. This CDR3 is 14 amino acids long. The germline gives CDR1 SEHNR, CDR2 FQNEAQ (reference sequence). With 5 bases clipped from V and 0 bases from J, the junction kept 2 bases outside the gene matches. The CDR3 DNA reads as TGTGCCAGCAGCGTGGGACAGGTGAACACTGAAGCTTTCTTT. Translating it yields CASSVGQVNTEAFF. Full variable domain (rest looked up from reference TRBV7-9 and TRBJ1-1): DTGVSQNPRHKITKRGQNVTFRCDPISEHNRLYWYRQTLGQGPEFLTYFQNEAQLEKSRLLSDRFSAERPKGSFSTLEIQRTEQGDSAMYLCASSVGQVNTEAFFGQGTRLTVV.

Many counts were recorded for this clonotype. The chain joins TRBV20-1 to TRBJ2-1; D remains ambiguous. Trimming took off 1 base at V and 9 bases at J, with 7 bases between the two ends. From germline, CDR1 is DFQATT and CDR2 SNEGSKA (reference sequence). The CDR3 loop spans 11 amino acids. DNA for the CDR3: TGCAGTGCTAGAGTACTTCGTGAGCAGTTCTTC. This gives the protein CSARVLREQFF.

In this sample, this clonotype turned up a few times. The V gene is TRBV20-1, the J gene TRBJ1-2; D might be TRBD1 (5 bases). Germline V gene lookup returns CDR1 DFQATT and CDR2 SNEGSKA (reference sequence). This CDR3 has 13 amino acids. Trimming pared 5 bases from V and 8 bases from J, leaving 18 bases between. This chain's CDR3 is CSADSPTLSGYTF. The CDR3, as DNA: TGCAGTGCTGACAGCCCCACTTTGTCCGGCTACACCTTC.

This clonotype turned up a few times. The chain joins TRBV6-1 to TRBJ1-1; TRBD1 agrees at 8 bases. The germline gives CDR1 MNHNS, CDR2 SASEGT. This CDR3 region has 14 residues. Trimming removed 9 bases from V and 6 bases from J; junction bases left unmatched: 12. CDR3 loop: CASSQGALVAEAFF. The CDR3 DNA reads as TGTGCCAGTTCTCAGGGGGCGCTTGTCGCTGAAGCTTTCTTT.

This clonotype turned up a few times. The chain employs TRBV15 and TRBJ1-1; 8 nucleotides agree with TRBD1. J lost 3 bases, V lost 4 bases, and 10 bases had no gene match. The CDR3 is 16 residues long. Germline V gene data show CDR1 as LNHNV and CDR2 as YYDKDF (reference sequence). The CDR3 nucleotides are TGTGCCACCAGCACGATCTCGGACAGGGTAGACACTGAAGCTTTCTTT. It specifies CATSTISDRVDTEAFF.

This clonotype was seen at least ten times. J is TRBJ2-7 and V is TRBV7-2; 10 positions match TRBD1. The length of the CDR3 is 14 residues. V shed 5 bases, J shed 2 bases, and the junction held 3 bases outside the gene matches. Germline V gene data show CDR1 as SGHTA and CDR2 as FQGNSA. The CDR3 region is CASSQDRGAYEQYF. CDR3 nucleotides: TGTGCCAGCAGCCAGGACAGGGGGGCCTACGAGCAGTACTTC.

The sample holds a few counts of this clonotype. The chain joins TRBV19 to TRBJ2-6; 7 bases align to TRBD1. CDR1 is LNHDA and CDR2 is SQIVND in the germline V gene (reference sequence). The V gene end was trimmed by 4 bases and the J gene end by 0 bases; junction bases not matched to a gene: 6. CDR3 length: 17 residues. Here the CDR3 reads CASSKRQGSSGANVLTF. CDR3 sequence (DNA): TGTGCCAGTAGTAAGAGACAGGGAAGCTCTGGGGCCAACGTCCTGACTTTC.

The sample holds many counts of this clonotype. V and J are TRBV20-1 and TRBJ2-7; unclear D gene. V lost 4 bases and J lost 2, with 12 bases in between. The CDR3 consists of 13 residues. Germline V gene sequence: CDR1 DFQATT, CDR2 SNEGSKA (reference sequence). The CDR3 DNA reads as TGCAGTGCTATCTCGGACGTCCCCTACGAGCAGTACTTC. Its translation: CSAISDVPYEQYF.

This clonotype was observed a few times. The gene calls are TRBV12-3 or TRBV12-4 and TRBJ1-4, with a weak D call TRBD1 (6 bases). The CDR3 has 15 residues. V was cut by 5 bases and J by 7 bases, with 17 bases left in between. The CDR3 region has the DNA TGTGCCAGCAGTCTACACGGGGGGCAGGCTGAAAAACTGTTTTTT. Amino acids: CASSLHGGQAEKLFF.

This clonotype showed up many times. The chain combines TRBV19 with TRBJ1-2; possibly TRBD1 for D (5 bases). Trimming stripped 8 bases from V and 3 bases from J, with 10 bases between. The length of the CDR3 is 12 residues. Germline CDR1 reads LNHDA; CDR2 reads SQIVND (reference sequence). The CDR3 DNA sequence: TGTGCCAGTCGCCAGGGTGACTATGGCTACACCTTC. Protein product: CASRQGDYGYTF.

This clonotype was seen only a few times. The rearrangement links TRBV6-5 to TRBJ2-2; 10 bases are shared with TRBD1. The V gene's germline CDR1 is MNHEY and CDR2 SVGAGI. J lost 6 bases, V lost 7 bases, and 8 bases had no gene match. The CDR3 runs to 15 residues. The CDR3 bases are TGTGCCAGCAAGCCGGGACAGGGGAATCCCGGGGAGCTGTTTTTT. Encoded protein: CASKPGQGNPGELFF.

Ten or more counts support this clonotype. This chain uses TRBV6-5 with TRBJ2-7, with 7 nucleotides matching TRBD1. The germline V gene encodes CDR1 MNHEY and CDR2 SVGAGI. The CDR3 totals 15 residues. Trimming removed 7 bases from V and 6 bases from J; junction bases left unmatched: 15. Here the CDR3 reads CASNPRPDRVGEQYF. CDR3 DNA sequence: TGTGCCAGCAATCCAAGACCCGACAGGGTAGGCGAGCAGTACTTC.

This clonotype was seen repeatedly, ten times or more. CDR3 sequence: CASSTSLTNYGYTF. The CDR3 bases are TGTGCCAGCAGTACTAGCCTAACTAACTATGGCTACACCTTC. This rearrangement joins TRBV2 to TRBJ1-2; D remains ambiguous. The V and J ends lost 5 bases and 0 bases respectively, with 10 bases between them. Germline V gene sequence: CDR1 SNHLY, CDR2 FYNNEI. The CDR3 loop spans 14 amino acids.

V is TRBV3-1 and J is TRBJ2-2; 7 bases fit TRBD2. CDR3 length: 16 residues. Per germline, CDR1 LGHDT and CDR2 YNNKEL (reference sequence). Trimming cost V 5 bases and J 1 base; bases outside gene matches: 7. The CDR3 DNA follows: TGTGCCAGCAGCACTAGGGCGGGAGAGAACACCGGGGAGCTGTTTTTT. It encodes CASSTRAGENTGELFF.

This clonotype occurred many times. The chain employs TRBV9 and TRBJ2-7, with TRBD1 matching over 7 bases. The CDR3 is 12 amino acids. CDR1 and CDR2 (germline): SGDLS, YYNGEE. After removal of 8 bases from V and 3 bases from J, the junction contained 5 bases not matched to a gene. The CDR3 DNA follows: TGTGCCAGGGGACAGTCCCTCTACGAGCAGTACTTC. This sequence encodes CARGQSLYEQYF.

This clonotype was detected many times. CDR3 in amino acids: CASSWGGGTYEQYF. The CDR3 nucleotides read TGTGCCAGCAGCTGGGGCGGGGGAACCTACGAGCAGTACTTC. The gene calls are TRBV11-2 and TRBJ2-7; 7 bases fit TRBD2. CDR1 SGHAT and CDR2 FQNNGV come from the germline V gene. Losses at the gene ends were 4 bases for V and 2 bases for J; bases not matched to a gene: 5. This CDR3 contains 14 residues.

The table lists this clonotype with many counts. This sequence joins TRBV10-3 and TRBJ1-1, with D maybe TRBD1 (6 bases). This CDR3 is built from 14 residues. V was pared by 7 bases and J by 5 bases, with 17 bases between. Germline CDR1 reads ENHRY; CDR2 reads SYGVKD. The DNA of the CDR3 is TGTGCCATCAAGCAACAGGGTGTAAGTACTGAAGCTTTCTTT. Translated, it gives CAIKQQGVSTEAFF.

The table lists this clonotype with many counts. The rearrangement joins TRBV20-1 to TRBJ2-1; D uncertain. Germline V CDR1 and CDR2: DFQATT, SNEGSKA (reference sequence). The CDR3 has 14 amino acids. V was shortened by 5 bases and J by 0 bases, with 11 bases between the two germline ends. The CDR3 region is CSAPNSFSYNEQFF. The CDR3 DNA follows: TGCAGTGCTCCCAACTCCTTCTCCTACAATGAGCAGTTCTTC.

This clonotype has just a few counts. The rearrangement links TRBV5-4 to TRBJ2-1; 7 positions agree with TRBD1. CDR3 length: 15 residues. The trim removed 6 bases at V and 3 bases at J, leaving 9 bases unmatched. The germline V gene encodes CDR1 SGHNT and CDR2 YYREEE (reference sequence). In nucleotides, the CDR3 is TGTGCCAGCACCGGGCCGGGGACAGACTACAATGAGCAGTTCTTC. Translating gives CASTGPGTDYNEQFF.

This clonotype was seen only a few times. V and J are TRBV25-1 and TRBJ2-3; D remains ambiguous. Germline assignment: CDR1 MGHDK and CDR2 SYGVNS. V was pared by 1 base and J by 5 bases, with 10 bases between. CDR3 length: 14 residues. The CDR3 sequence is CASSESSTRDTQYF. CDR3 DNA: TGTGCCAGCAGTGAATCCTCCACGAGAGATACGCAGTATTTT.

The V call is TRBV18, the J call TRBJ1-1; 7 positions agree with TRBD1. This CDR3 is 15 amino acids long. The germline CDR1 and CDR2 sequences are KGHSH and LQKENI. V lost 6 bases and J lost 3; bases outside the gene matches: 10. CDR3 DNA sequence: TGTGCCAGCTCGCCGTCCCGGGACAGATACACTGAAGCTTTCTTT. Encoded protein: CASSPSRDRYTEAFF. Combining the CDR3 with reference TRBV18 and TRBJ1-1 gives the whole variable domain NAGVMQNPRHLVRRRGQEARLRCSPMKGHSHVYWYRQLPEEGLKFMVYLQKENIIDESGMPKERFSAEFPKEGPSILRIQQVVRGDSAAYFCASSPSRDRYTEAFFGQGTRLTVV.

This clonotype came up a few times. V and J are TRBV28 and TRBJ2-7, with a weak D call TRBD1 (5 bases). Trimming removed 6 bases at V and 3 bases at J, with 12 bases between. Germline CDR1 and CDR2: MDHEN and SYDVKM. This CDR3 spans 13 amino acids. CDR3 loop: CASSPQGFYEQYF. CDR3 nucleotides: TGTGCCAGCAGCCCCCAGGGTTTCTACGAGCAGTACTTC.

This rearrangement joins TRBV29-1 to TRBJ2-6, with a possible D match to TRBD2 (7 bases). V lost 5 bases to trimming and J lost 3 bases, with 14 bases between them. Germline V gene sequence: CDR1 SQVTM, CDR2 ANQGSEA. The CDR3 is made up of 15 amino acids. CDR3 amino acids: CSVLGGALGANVLTF. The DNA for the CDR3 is TGCAGCGTTTTGGGGGGGGCACTTGGGGCCAACGTCCTGACTTTC. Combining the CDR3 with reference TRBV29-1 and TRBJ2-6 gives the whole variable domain SAVISQKPSRDICQRGTSLTIQCQVDSQVTMMFWYRQQPGQSLTLIATANQGSEATYESGFVIDKFPISRPNLTFSTLTVSNMSPEDSSIYLCSVLGGALGANVLTFGAGSRLTVL.

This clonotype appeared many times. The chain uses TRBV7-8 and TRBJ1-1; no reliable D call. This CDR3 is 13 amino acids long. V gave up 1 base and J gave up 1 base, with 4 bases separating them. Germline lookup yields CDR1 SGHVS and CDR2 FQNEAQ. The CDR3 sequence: CASSLDRNTEAFF. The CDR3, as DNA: TGTGCCAGCAGCTTAGACAGGAACACTGAAGCTTTCTTT.